This entry concerns a single T cell receptor (beta chain). The antigen is unknown. The record originates from a study of CD8+ T cells in alopecia areata. Study information: Those treated were given oral tofacitinib at 5 to 10 mg twice daily.

Individuals with alopecia areata gave both lesional scalp punch biopsies and peripheral blood for collection. This CDR3 has 15 residues. The junction had 7 bases not matched to a gene; V was cut back by 6 bases and J by 2 bases. The germline V gene has CDR1 SGHTA and CDR2 FQGNSA. cDNA serving as the sequencing template came from extracted, reverse transcribed RNA. The assay was immunoSEQ multiplex PCR, and TCRdb's table has in-frame clones only and misses some. The table shows about 150,000 clones, with 50% to 65% occurring only once. Study-wide findings and caveats: Affected scalp, especially in alopecia totalis/universalis, had a higher clonality than normal scalp did. Normal skin's resident alphabeta T cells are sequenced alongside lesional scalp T cells.

Specimen: CD8+ T cells sorted from blood, collected at week 0. The V call is TRBV7-2, the J call TRBJ2-7; 10 nucleotides agree with TRBD2. This sequence originates from a human donor with alopecia areata. CDR3 in amino acids: CASRTGLAVTYEQYF. The DNA of the CDR3 is TGTGCCAGCAGAACCGGACTAGCGGTTACCTACGAGCAGTACTTC.